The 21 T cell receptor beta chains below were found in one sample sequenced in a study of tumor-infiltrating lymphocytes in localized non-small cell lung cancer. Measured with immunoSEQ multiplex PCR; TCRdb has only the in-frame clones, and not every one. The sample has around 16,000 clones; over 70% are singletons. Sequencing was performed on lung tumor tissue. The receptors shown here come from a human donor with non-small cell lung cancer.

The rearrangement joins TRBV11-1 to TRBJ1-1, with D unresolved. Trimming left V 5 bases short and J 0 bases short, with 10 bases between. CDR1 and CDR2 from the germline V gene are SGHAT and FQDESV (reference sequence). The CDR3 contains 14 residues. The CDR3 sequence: CASSRGGMNTEAFF. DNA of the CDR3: TGTGCCAGCAGCCGAGGAGGAATGAACACTGAAGCTTTCTTT.

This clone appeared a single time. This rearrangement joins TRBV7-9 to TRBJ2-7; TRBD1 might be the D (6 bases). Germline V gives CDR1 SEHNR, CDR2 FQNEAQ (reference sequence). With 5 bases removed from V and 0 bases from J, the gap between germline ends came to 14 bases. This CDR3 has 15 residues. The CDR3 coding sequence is TGTGCCAGCAGCCTACATCAGGGGCGCTCCTACGAGCAGTACTTC. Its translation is CASSLHQGRSYEQYF. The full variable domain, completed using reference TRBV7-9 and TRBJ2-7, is DTGVSQNPRHKITKRGQNVTFRCDPISEHNRLYWYRQTLGQGPEFLTYFQNEAQLEKSRLLSDRFSAERPKGSFSTLEIQRTEQGDSAMYLCASSLHQGRSYEQYFGPGTRLTVT.

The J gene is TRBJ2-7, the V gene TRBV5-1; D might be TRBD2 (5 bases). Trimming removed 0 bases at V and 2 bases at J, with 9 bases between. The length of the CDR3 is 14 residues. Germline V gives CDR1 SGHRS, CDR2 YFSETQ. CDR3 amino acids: CASSLDPEAYEQYF. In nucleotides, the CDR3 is TGCGCCAGCAGCTTGGATCCGGAGGCCTACGAGCAGTACTTC.

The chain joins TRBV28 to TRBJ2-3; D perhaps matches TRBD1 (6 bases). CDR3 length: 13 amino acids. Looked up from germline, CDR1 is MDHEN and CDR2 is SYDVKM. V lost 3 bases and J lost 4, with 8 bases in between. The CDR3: CASSFQGSDTQYF. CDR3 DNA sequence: TGTGCCAGCAGTTTCCAGGGGTCAGATACGCAGTATTTT.

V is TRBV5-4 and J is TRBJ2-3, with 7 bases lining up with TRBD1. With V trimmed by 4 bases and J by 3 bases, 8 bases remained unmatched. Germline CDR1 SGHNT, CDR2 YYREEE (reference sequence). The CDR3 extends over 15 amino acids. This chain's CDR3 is CASSRQGRKTDTQYF. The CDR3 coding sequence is TGTGCCAGCAGCCGACAGGGAAGGAAGACAGATACGCAGTATTTT.

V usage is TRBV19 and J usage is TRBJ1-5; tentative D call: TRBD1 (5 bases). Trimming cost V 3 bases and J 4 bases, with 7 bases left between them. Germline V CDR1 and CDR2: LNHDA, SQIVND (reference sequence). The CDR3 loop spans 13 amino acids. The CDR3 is CASSIGGNQPQHF. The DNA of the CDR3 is TGTGCCAGTAGTATCGGGGGGAATCAGCCCCAGCATTTT.

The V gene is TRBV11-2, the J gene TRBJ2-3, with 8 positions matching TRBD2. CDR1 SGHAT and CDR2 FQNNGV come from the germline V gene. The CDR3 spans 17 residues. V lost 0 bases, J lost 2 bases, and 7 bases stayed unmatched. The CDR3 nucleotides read TGTGCCAGCAGCTTAGAGGTGCGAGCGGGGGACACAGATACGCAGTATTTT. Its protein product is CASSLEVRAGDTDTQYF.

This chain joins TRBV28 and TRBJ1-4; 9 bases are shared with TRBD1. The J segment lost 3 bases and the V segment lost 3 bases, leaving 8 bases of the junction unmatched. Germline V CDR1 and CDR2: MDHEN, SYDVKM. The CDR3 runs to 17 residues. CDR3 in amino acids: CASSFRQGEIPNEKLFF. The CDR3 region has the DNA TGTGCCAGCAGTTTCCGACAGGGGGAAATACCTAATGAAAAACTGTTTTTT.

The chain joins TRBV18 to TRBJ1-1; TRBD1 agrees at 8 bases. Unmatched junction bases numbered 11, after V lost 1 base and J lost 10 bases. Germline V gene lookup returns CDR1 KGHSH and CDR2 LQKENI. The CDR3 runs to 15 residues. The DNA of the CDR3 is TGTGCCAGCTCACCACGGGGACAGGACCTTACGGGAGCTTTCTTT. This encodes CASSPRGQDLTGAFF.

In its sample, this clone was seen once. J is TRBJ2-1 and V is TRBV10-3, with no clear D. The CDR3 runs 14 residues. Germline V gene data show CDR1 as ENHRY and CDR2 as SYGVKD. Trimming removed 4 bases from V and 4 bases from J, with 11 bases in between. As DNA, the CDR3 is TGTGCCATCAGTGTGCGACACCCGTACAATGAGCAGTTCTTC. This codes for CAISVRHPYNEQFF.

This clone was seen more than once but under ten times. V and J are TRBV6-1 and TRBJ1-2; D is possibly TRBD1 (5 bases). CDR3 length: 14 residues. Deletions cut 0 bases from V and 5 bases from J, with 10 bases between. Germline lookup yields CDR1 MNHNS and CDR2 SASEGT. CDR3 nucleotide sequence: TGTGCCAGCAGTGAAGCGGCAGGGCTTTATGGCTACACCTTC. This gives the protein CASSEAAGLYGYTF.

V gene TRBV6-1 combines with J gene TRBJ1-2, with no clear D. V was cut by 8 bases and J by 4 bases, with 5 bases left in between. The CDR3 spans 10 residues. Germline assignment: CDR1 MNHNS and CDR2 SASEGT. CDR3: CASGPYGYTF. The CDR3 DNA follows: TGTGCCAGCGGACCCTATGGCTACACCTTC.

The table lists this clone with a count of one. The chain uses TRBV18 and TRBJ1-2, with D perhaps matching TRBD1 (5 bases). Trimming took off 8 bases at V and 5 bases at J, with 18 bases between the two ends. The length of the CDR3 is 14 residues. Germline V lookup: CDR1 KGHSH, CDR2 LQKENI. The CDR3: CASHSGDVLYGYTF. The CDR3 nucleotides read TGTGCCAGCCACTCCGGGGACGTACTTTATGGCTACACCTTC.

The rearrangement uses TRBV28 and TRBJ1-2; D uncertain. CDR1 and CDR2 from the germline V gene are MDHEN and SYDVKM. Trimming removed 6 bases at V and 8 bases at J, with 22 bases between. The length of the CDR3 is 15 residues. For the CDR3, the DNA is TGTGCCAGCAGGACCCGCGGCTTGGGCGAGGGAGGCTACACCTTC. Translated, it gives CASRTRGLGEGGYTF.

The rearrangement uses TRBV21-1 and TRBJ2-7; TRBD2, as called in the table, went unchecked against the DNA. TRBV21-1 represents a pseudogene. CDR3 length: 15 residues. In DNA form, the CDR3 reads TGTGCCAGCAGCAAAGGACTAGCGGGAGTGGGGGCGCAGTACTTC. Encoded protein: CASSKGLAGVGAQYF.

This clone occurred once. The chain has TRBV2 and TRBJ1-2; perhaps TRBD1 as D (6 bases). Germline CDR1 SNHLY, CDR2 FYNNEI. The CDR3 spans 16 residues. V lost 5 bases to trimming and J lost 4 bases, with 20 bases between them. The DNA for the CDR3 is TGTGCCAGCAGTAATACTATTATTGGACAGACCTATGGCTACACCTTC. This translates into CASSNTIIGQTYGYTF.

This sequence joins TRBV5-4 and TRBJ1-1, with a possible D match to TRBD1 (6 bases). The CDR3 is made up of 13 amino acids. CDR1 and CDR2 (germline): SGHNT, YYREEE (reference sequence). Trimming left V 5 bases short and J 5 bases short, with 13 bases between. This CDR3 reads CASRLGGRTEAFF. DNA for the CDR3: TGTGCCAGCAGATTAGGGGGGAGGACTGAAGCTTTCTTT.

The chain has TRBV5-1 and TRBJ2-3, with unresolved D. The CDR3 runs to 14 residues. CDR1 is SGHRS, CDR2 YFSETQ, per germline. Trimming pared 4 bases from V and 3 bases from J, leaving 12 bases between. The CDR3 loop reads CASSPSKRTDTQYF. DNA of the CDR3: TGCGCCAGCAGCCCGTCTAAGAGAACAGATACGCAGTATTTT. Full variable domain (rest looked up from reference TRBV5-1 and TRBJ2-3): KAGVTQTPRYLIKTRGQQVTLSCSPISGHRSVSWYQQTPGQGLQFLFEYFSETQRNKGNFPGRFSGRQFSNSRSEMNVSTLELGDSALYLCASSPSKRTDTQYFGPGTRLTVL.

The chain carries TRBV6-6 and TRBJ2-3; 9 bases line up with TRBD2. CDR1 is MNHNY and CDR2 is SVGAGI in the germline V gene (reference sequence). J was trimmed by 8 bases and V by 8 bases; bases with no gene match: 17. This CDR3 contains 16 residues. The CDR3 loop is CASAPGKAGGAGTQYF. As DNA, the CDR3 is TGTGCCAGCGCCCCGGGAAAAGCGGGAGGCGCTGGTACGCAGTATTTT.

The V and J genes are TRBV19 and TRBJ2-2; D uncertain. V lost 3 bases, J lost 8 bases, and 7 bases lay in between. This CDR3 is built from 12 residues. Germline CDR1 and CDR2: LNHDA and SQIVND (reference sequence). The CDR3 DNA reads TGTGCCAGTAGTATGTCGGAAGGGGAGCTGTTTTTT. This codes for CASSMSEGELFF. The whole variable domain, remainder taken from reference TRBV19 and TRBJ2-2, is DGGITQSPKYLFRKEGQNVTLSCEQNLNHDAMYWYRQDPGQGLRLIYYSQIVNDFQKGDIAEGYSVSREKKESFPLTVTSAQKNPTAFYLCASSMSEGELFFGEGSRLTVL.

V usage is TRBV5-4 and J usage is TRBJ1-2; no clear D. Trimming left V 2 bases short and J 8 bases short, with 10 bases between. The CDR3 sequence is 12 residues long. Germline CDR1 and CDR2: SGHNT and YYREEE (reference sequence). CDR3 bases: TGTGCCAGCAGCTTAACACTTGAGGGCTACACCTTC. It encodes CASSLTLEGYTF. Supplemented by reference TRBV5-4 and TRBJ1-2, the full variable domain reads ETGVTQSPTHLIKTRGQQVTLRCSSQSGHNTVSWYQQALGQGPQFIFQYYREEENGRGNFPPRFSGLQFPNYSSELNVNALELDDSALYLCASSLTLEGYTFGSGTRLTVV.